These T cell receptor beta chains were read from a single sample in a study of T cell responses to AZD1222 COVID-19 vaccine. Using immunoSEQ multiplex PCR, the repertoire was profiled, and TCRdb retains in-frame clones only, with some absent. This table has under 300,000 clones, more than 80% appearing once. Here the sequenced sample was peripheral blood, taken on day 0 of AZD1222 vaccination. The receptors derive from an adult in good health. Each CDR3 is given with its conserved first and last residue. The order of the fields is D gene, J gene, clone size, V gene, CDR3 protein, CDR3 DNA. D genes are given only for firm matches. Clone size is given for some rows only: seen once, a few or many times, or a class if the clone is expanded.

d_call: .
j_call: TRBJ2-7
clone_size: .
v_call: TRBV27
cdr3_aa: CASIEYEQYF
cdr3_nt: TGTGCCAGCATCGAGTACGAGCAGTACTTC

d_call: .
j_call: TRBJ2-6
clone_size: .
v_call: TRBV10-3
cdr3_aa: CAISGVDGANVLTF
cdr3_nt: TGTGCCATCAGTGGGGTGGATGGGGCCAACGTCCTGACTTTC

d_call: .
j_call: TRBJ1-2
clone_size: .
v_call: TRBV18
cdr3_aa: CASSPIPANYGYTF
cdr3_nt: TGTGCCAGCTCACCAATACCGGCTAACTATGGCTACACCTTC

d_call: .
j_call: TRBJ1-5
clone_size: .
v_call: TRBV28
cdr3_aa: CASSLGGVGQPQHF
cdr3_nt: TGTGCCAGCAGTTTAGGAGGGGTCGGTCAGCCCCAGCATTTT

d_call: TRBD2
j_call: TRBJ2-1
clone_size: .
v_call: TRBV2
cdr3_aa: CASKTSGGPRNEQFF
cdr3_nt: TGTGCCAGCAAAACTAGCGGGGGACCCCGCAATGAGCAGTTCTTC

d_call: .
j_call: TRBJ2-1
clone_size: .
v_call: TRBV9
cdr3_aa: CASSLSSYNEQFF
cdr3_nt: TGTGCCAGCTCGTTGAGCTCCTACAATGAGCAGTTCTTC

d_call: .
j_call: TRBJ1-2
clone_size: once
v_call: TRBV3-1/TRBV3-2
cdr3_aa: CASSQDLRIANYGYTF
cdr3_nt: TGTGCCAGCAGCCAAGATCTTCGGATTGCTAACTATGGCTACACCTTC

d_call: .
j_call: TRBJ2-5
clone_size: .
v_call: TRBV20-1
cdr3_aa: CSARDRGGQYF
cdr3_nt: TGCAGTGCTAGAGATAGGGGCGGGCAGTACTTC

d_call: TRBD1
j_call: TRBJ1-2
clone_size: .
v_call: TRBV28
cdr3_aa: CASSSGGYNYGYTF
cdr3_nt: TGTGCCAGCAGCTCAGGGGGCTATAACTATGGCTACACCTTC

d_call: TRBD1
j_call: TRBJ1-1
clone_size: .
v_call: TRBV7-6
cdr3_aa: CASSLADRDTEAFF
cdr3_nt: TGTGCCAGCAGCTTAGCAGACAGGGACACTGAAGCTTTCTTT

d_call: .
j_call: TRBJ1-2
clone_size: many
v_call: TRBV7-8
cdr3_aa: CASSAQPRRDFYRDGYTF
cdr3_nt: TGTGCCAGCAGCGCACAGCCTAGGCGGGACTTCTACAGGGATGGCTACACCTTC

d_call: .
j_call: TRBJ2-7
clone_size: once
v_call: TRBV6-5
cdr3_aa: CASSWGRGARYEQYF
cdr3_nt: TGTGCCAGCAGTTGGGGTAGGGGAGCCCGGTACGAGCAGTACTTC

d_call: TRBD1
j_call: TRBJ2-5
clone_size: once
v_call: TRBV5-4
cdr3_aa: CASSPRQGETQYF
cdr3_nt: TGTGCCAGCAGCCCACGACAGGGCGAGACCCAGTACTTC

d_call: TRBD1
j_call: TRBJ2-1
clone_size: .
v_call: TRBV11-2
cdr3_aa: CASSSNRGRSYNEQFF
cdr3_nt: TGTGCCAGCAGCTCTAACAGGGGGCGGTCCTACAATGAGCAGTTCTTC

d_call: .
j_call: TRBJ2-2
clone_size: .
v_call: TRBV9
cdr3_aa: CASSVEGGTGTGELFF
cdr3_nt: TGTGCCAGCAGCGTAGAAGGGGGGACTGGCACCGGGGAGCTGTTTTTT

d_call: .
j_call: TRBJ2-1
clone_size: .
v_call: TRBV7-2
cdr3_aa: CASSPGGSEGEQFF
cdr3_nt: TGTGCCAGCAGCCCTGGAGGCAGCGAGGGTGAGCAGTTCTTC

d_call: TRBD1
j_call: TRBJ1-6
clone_size: .
v_call: TRBV3-1/TRBV3-2
cdr3_aa: CASRDSRESPLHF
cdr3_nt: TGTGCCAGCCGGGACAGCAGGGAATCACCCCTCCACTTT

d_call: TRBD2
j_call: TRBJ2-3
clone_size: .
v_call: TRBV7-9
cdr3_aa: CASRPGGDTQYF
cdr3_nt: TGTGCCAGCAGGCCCGGGGGGGATACGCAGTATTTT

d_call: .
j_call: TRBJ1-5
clone_size: .
v_call: TRBV6-2/TRBV6-3
cdr3_aa: CASSYRPRGVNQPQHF
cdr3_nt: TGTGCCAGCAGTTACCGCCCCAGGGGCGTTAATCAGCCCCAGCATTTT

d_call: .
j_call: TRBJ1-1
clone_size: .
v_call: TRBV5-1
cdr3_aa: CASSNGPEAFF
cdr3_nt: TGCGCCAGCAGCAATGGCCCCGAAGCTTTCTTT

d_call: .
j_call: TRBJ1-5
clone_size: .
v_call: TRBV2
cdr3_aa: CASRSSPGQPQHF
cdr3_nt: TGTGCCAGCAGGTCCTCACCGGGGCAGCCCCAGCATTTT

d_call: TRBD2
j_call: TRBJ2-1
clone_size: .
v_call: TRBV19
cdr3_aa: CASGSGTSSYNEQFF
cdr3_nt: TGTGCCAGTGGATCCGGGACTAGCTCCTACAATGAGCAGTTCTTC

d_call: TRBD1
j_call: TRBJ1-2
clone_size: .
v_call: TRBV15
cdr3_aa: CATSRETGPTNYGYTF
cdr3_nt: TGTGCCACCAGCAGGGAGACAGGGCCCACTAACTATGGCTACACCTTC